This TCR beta chain was identified during a study of blood T cells in healthy people across ages. Sample-barcoded 5' priming and a J-beta primer mix drove a second PCR of roughly 6 to 12 cycles. Every sample produced at least 2.5 million CDR3-containing paired-end reads. One entry per CDR3 protein, called by TCRdb with MiXCR from the 5' RACE reads. The data hold under 950,000 distinct CDR3 sequences, with approximately 22% observed a single time. Per germline, CDR1 SGHRS and CDR2 YFSETQ. CDR3 length: 15 residues. Of note for this clonotype: One end of the junction fails to match germline, which may point to a read error.

J is TRBJ2-7 and V is TRBV5-1; tentatively, D is TRBD1 (6 bases). Sequencing input: blood. The clonotype comes from a man aged 65 to 79 in good health. CDR3 bases: TGCGCCGGCAGCTTGGACGGGACAAGTCCCTACGAGCAGTACTTC. This translates into CAGSLDGTSPYEQYF. The complete variable domain, with remaining parts taken from reference TRBV5-1 and TRBJ2-7, reads KAGVTQTPRYLIKTRGQQVTLSCSPISGHRSVSWYQQTPGQGLQFLFEYFSETQRNKGNFPGRFSGRQFSNSRSEMNVSTLELGDSALYLCAGSLDGTSPYEQYFGPGTRLTVT.